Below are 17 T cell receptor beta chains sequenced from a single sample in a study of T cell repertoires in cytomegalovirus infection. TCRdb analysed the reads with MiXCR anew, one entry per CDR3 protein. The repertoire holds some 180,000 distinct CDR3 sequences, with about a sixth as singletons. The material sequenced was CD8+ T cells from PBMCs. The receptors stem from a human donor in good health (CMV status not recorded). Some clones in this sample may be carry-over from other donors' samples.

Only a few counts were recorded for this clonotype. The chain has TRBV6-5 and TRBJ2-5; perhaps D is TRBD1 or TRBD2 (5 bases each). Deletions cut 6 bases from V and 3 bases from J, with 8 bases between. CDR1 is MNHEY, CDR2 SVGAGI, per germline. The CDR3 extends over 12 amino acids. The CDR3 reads CASSGAEETQYF. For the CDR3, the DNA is TGTGCCAGCAGCGGGGCCGAAGAGACCCAGTACTTC.

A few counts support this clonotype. The CDR3 DNA reads as TGTGCCAGCAGCTTAGGCGGGGACTCCTACAATGAGCAGTTCTTC. It encodes CASSLGGDSYNEQFF. The chain joins TRBV7-2 to TRBJ2-1; a possible D gene is TRBD2 (6 bases). The CDR3 consists of 15 residues. With 1 base removed from V and 0 bases from J, the gap between germline ends came to 7 bases. Looked up from germline, CDR1 is SGHTA and CDR2 is FQGNSA.

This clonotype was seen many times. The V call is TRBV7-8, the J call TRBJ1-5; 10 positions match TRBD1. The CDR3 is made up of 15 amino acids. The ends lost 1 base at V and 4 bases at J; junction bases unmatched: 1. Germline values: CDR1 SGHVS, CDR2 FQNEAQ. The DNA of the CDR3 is TGTGCCAGCAGCTTAGGGACAGGGGGGAATCAGCCCCAGCATTTT. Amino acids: CASSLGTGGNQPQHF.

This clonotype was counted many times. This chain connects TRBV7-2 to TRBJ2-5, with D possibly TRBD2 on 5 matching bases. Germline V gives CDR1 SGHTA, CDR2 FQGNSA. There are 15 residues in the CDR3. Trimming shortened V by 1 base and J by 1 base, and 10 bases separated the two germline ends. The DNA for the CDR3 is TGTGCCAGCAGCTTAGTGGTAGCGCCCCAAGAGACCCAGTACTTC. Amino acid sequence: CASSLVVAPQETQYF.

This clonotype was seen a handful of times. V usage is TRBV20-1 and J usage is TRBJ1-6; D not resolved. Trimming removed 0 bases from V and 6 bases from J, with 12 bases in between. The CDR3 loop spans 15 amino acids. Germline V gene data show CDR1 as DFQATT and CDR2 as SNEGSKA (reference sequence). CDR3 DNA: TGCAGTGCTAGAGACCTCGTCGCACCTAATTCACCCCTCCACTTT. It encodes CSARDLVAPNSPLHF.

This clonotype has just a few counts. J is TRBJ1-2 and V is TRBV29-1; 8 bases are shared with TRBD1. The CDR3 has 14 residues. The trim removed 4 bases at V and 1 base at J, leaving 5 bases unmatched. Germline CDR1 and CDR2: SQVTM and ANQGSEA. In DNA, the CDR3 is TGCAGCGTTGGCCGGACAGGGAATAACTATGGCTACACCTTC. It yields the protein CSVGRTGNNYGYTF.

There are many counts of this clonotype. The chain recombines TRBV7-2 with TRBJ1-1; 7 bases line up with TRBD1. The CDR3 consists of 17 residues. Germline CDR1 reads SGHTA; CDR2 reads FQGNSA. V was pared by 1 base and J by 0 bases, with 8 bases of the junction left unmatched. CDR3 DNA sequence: TGTGCCAGCAGCTTAGACCCACAGGGGAGCTTGAACACTGAAGCTTTCTTT. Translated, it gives CASSLDPQGSLNTEAFF.

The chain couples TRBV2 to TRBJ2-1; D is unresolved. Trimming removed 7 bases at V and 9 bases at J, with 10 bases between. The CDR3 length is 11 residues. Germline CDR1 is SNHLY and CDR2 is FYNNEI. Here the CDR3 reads CASITVGEQFF. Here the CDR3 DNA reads TGTGCCAGCATCACGGTGGGTGAGCAGTTCTTC.

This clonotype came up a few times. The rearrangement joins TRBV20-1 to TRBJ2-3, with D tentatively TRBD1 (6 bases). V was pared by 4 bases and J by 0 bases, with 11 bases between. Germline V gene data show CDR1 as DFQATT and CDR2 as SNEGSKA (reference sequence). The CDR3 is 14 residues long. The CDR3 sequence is CSATPGDSTDTQYF. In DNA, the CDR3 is TGCAGTGCTACGCCAGGGGACAGCACAGATACGCAGTATTTT.

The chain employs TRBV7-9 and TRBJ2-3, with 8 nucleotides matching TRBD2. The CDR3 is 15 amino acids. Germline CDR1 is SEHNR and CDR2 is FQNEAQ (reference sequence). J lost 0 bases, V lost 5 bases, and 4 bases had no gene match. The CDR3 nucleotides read TGTGCCAGCAGCCAAAGCGGGGGAAGCACAGATACGCAGTATTTT. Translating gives CASSQSGGSTDTQYF.

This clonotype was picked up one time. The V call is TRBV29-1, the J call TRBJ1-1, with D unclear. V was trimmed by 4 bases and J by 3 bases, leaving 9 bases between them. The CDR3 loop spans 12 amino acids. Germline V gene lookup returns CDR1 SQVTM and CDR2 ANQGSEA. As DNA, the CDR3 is TGCAGCGTTGGGGGTGGGCACACTGAAGCTTTCTTT. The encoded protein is CSVGGGHTEAFF.

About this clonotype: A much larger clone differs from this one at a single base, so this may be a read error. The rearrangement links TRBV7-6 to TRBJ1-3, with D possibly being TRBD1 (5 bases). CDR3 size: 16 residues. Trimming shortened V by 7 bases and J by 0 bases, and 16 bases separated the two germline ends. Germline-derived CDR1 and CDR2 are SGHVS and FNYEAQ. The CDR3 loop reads CASTVGAESSGNTIYF. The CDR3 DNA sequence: TGTGCCAGCACCGTAGGGGCAGAGTCCTCTGGAAACACCATATATTTT.

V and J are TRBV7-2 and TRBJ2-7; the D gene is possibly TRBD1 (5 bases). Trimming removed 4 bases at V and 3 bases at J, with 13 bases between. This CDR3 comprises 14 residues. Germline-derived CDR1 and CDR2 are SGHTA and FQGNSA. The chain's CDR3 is CASSSGRALYEQYF. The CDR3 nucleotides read TGTGCCAGCAGCTCAGGCAGGGCCCTCTACGAGCAGTACTTC.

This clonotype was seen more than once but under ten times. CDR3 loop: CASSLGTGGHQPQHF. Here the CDR3 DNA reads TGTGCCAGCAGCTTAGGGACAGGGGGGCATCAGCCCCAGCATTTT. The rearrangement links TRBV11-2 to TRBJ1-5; 10 bases agree with TRBD1. Losses at the gene ends were 1 base for V and 5 bases for J; bases not matched to a gene: 2. Germline values: CDR1 SGHAT, CDR2 FQNNGV. There are 15 residues in the CDR3.

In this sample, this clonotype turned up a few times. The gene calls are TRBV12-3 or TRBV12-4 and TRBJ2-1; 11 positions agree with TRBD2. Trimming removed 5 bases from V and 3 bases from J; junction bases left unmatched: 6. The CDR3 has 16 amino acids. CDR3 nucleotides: TGTGCCAGCAGTGGGGTTAGCGGGGGGGGCTACAATGAGCAGTTCTTC. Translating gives CASSGVSGGGYNEQFF.

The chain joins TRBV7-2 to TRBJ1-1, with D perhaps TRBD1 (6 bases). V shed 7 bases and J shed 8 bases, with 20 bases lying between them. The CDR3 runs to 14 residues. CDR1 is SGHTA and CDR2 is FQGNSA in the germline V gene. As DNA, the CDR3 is TGTGCCAGCATCCTCCCTGGGGGCTTAGGGGAAGCTTTCTTT. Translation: CASILPGGLGEAFF.

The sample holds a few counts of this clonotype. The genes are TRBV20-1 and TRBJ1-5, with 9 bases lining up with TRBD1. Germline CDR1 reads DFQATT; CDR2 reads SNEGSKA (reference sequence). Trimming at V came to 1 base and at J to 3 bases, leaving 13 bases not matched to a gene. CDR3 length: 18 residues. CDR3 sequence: CSARGARTGVKNNQPQHF. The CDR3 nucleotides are TGCAGTGCTAGAGGGGCCCGGACAGGGGTAAAAAACAATCAGCCCCAGCATTTT.